The entry below gives a single TCR beta chain sequence along with its context. This clonotype was seen many times. Its antigen is not yet known. Per-base quality was not reported, and no clone a single base away is much larger than it. This sample is drawn from a study of blood T cells in healthy people across ages (dated by TCRdb to between 2015 and 2017). Regarding the complete study: Template switching captured roughly one uniquely barcoded TCR beta cDNA molecule per two T cells in model experiments. The study measured age-related changes in TCR beta repertoire diversity using deep sequencing normalized with unique cDNA molecular identifiers. Four age groups were formed from the donors: young (average approximately 17 years), middle-aged (just under 40), aged (approximately 60) and long-lived (about 80). To avoid experimental bias, donors of different ages were distributed randomly across sequencing lanes. Two additional independent replicas of 1 million unique cDNA reads from the same blood draw were analyzed for two donors (one aged 18 to 29 and one aged 80 or older).

Libraries were built with 5' RACE. The sequencing machine was an Illumina HiSeq 2500. A second about 6 to 11 cycle PCR used a sample-barcoded 5' primer and a J-beta primer mix. Each TCR beta cDNA molecule received a unique molecular identifier from a template-switch 5' adaptor carrying 12 random nucleotides. At least 2.5 million CDR3-containing paired-end reads were obtained from each sample. First-strand cDNA was synthesized from all RNA with the Mint cDNA synthesis kit, primed by a TRBC-specific oligonucleotide. Following uracil-DNA glycosylase treatment, all cDNA underwent a first 18-cycle PCR with the universal primers M1SS and BC2_uni_R. From the authors' description of their analysis: For normalization, 1 million high-quality reads, each with a distinct molecular identifier, were randomly selected from each sample. Instead of being binned into consensus sequences, reads with shared molecular identifiers were discarded. CDR3 identification, clonotype clustering and error correction used MiTCR with a Q25 quality threshold and the strictest error-elimination algorithm. Lower-bound total TCR beta diversity was estimated with a nonparametric unseen species model using Euler transformation. TCRdb redid the processing of the public reads, applying fastp at Q25 and MiXCR, and retained in-frame beta chains. Each CDR3 protein appears once, grouped with its most common genes and DNA. The V and J calls shown here were made by TCRdb, not taken from the authors' results. The sample table records around 800,000 distinct CDR3 sequences; more than 35% of these occur just once. 15% to 20% of the sample belongs to the ten largest clones.

Study-level results and caveats: Compared with the aged group, the long-lived group had more naive CD4+ T cells, fewer expanded clones and increased TCR diversity, suggesting age selection. Because donor CMV infection status was unknown, age-related changes in expanded clonotypes were potentially confounded. As age increased, observed TCR beta diversity per million T cells dropped in a roughly linear way, and a significant reduction was already evident by age 40. Observed TCR beta diversity correlated strongly with the percentage of naive T cells measured by flow cytometry. Estimates of total diversity from one million sequenced T cells were regarded as lower bounds and underestimates. Bulk unsorted PBMC profiling prevented conclusive comparison of naive and antigen-experienced compartments.

The donors were 40 or so Caucasian individuals from Russia, aged roughly 6 to 100 years, who were systemically healthy. Each donor gave 8 to 10 milliliters of peripheral blood, collected into EDTA-treated Vacutainer tubes. Ficoll-Paque density-gradient centrifugation was used to isolate PBMCs, with at least 6 million obtained per sample. Trizol reagent was used to extract total RNA from PBMCs, with at least 5.5 micrograms per sample. For every donor, flow cytometry on a PBMC aliquot measured the percentage of naive CD45RAhigh/CD27high T cells. The sequencing sample was made of blood. The source is a man at least 80 years old in good health.

The CDR3 in this case is CASSLAGNTGELFF. The bases read TGCGCCAGCAGCTTGGCCGGGAACACCGGGGAGCTGTTTTTT. This chain joins TRBV5-1 to TRBJ2-2, with an unclear D gene assignment. The cysteine opens and the phenylalanine closes a CDR3 of 14 amino acids. The CDR3 DNA has 42 bases and is translated from base 1. V is pared back by 0 bases and J by 1 base, with 4 bases lying between the germline termini. Via the germline V gene, CDR1 is SGHRS and CDR2 YFSETQ. When the CDR3 is completed using the reference TRBV5-1 and TRBJ2-2 genes on either side, the full variable domain is KAGVTQTPRYLIKTRGQQVTLSCSPISGHRSVSWYQQTPGQGLQFLFEYFSETQRNKGNFPGRFSGRQFSNSRSEMNVSTLELGDSALYLCASSLAGNTGELFFGEGSRLTVL.